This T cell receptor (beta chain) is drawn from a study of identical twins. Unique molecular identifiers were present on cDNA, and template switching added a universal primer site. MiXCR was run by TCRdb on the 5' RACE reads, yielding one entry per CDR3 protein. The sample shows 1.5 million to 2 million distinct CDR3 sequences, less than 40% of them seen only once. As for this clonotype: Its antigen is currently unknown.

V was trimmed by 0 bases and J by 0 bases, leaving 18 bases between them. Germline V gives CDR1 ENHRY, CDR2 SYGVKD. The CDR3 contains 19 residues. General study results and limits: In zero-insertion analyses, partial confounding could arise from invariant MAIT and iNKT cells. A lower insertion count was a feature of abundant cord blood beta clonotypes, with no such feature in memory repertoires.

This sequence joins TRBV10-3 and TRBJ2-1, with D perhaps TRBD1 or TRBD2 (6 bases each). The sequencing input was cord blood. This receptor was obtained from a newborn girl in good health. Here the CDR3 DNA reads TGTGCCATCAGTGAGTCAGGAGTGGGGGCCGGGAGCTCCTACAATGAGCAGTTCTTC. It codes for CAISESGVGAGSSYNEQFF.